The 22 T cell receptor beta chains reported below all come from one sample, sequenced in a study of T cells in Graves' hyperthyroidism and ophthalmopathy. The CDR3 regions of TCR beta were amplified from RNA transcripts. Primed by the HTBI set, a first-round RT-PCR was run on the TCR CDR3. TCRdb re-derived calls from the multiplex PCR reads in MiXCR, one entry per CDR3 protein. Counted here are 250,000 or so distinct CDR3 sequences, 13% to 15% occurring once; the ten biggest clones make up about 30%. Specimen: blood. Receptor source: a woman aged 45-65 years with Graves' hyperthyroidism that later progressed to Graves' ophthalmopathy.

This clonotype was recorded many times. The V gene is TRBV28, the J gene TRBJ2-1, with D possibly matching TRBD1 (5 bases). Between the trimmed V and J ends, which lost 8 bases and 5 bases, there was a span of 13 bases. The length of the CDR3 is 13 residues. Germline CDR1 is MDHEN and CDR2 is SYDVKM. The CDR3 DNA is TGTGCCAGCGACTCGATGGGGCACAATGAGCAGTTCTTC. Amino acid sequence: CASDSMGHNEQFF.

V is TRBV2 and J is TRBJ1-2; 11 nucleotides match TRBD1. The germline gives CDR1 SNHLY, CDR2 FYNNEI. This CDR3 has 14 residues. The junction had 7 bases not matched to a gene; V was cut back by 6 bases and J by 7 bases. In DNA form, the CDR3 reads TGTGCCAGCAGGCCAGGACAGGGGGCCCTTGGCTACACCTTC. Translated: CASRPGQGALGYTF.

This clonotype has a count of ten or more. The CDR3 here is CAHSGGSRTEAFF. Here the CDR3 DNA reads TGTGCCCACTCCGGGGGCAGTAGGACTGAAGCTTTCTTT. The V call is TRBV10-3, the J call TRBJ1-1; D is possibly TRBD1 (6 bases). This CDR3 spans 13 amino acids. Germline CDR1 ENHRY, CDR2 SYGVKD. V was pared by 11 bases and J by 5 bases, with 18 bases between.

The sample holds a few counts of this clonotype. CDR3: CSAKNRDKASLNNQPQHF. DNA of the CDR3: TGCAGTGCTAAAAACCGGGACAAGGCCTCCCTTAACAATCAGCCCCAGCATTTT. V gene TRBV20-1 combines with J gene TRBJ1-5; a weak D match, TRBD1 (6 bases). V was cut by 4 bases and J by 3 bases, with 25 bases left in between. Germline V gene lookup returns CDR1 DFQATT and CDR2 SNEGSKA (reference sequence). The length of the CDR3 is 18 residues.

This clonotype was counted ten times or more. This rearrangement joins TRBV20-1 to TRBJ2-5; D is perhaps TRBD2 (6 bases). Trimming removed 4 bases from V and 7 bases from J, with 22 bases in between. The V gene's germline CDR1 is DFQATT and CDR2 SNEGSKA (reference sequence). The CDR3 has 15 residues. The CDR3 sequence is CSAIPGTSPDGTQYF. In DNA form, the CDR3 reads TGCAGTGCTATTCCCGGAACTAGCCCGGACGGGACCCAGTACTTC.

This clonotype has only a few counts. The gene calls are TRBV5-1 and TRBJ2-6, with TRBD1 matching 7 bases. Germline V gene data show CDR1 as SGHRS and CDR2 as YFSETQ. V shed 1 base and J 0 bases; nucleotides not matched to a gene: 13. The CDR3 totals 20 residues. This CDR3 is CASSLFPPGQRLSGANVLTF. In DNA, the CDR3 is TGCGCCAGCAGCTTGTTTCCACCGGGACAGAGGCTCTCTGGGGCCAACGTCCTGACTTTC.

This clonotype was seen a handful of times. The CDR3 nucleotides are TGTGCCAGCAGCTTTTACGAGGGTTCGGGCGGGGAGCTGTTTTTT. The encoded protein is CASSFYEGSGGELFF. V and J are TRBV5-8 and TRBJ2-2; D perhaps matches TRBD2 (5 bases). The CDR3 spans 15 residues. V was pared by 2 bases and J by 7 bases, with 15 bases between. Germline assignment: CDR1 SGHTS and CDR2 YDEGEE.

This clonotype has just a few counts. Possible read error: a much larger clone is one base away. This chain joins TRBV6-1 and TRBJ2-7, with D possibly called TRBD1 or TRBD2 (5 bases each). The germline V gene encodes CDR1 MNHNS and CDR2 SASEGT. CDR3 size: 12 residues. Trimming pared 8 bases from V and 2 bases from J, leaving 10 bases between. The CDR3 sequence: CASGGPTYEQYF. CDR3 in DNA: TGTGCCAGCGGGGGACCGACCTACGAGCAGTACTTC.

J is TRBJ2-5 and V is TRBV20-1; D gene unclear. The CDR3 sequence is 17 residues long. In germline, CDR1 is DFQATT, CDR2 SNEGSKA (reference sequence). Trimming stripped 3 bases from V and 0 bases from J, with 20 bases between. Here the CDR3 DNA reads TGCAGTGCTAGTGGAGACGAGGAAGCGCTTTACCAAGAGACCCAGTACTTC. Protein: CSASGDEEALYQETQYF.

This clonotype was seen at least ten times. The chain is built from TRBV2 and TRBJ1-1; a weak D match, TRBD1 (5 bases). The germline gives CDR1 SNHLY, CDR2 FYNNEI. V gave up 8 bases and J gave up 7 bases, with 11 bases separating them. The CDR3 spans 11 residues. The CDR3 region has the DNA TGTGCCAGCTCATGGGACTTTGAAGCTTTCTTT. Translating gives CASSWDFEAFF.

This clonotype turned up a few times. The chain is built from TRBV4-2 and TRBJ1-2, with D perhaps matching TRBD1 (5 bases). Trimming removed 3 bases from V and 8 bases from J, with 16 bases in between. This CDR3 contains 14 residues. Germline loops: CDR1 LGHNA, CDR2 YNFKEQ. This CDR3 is CASSQLGPRTGYTF. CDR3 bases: TGTGCCAGCAGCCAGCTGGGACCGCGTACAGGCTACACCTTC.

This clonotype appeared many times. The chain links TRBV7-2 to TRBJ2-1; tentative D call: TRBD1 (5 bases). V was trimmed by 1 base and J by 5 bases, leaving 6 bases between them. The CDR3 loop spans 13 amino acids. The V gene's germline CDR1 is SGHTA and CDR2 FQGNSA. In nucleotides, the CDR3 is TGTGCCAGCAGCTTAGGGACAAACAATGAGCAGTTCTTC. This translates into CASSLGTNNEQFF.

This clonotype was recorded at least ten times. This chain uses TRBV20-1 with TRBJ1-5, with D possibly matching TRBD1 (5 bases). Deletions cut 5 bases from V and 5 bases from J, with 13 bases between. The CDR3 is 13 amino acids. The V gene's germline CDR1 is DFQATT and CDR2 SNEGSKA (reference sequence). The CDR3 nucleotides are TGCAGTGCTCTGGGGGATTCGGATCAGCCCCAGCATTTT. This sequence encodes CSALGDSDQPQHF.

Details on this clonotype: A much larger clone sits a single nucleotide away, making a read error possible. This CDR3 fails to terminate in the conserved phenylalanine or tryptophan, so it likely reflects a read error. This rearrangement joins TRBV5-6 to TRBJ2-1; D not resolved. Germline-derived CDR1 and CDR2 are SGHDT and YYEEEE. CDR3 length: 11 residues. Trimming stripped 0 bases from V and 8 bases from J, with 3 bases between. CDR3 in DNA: TGTGCCAGCAGCTTGGAGTATGAGCAGTTCCTC. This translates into CASSLEYEQFL.

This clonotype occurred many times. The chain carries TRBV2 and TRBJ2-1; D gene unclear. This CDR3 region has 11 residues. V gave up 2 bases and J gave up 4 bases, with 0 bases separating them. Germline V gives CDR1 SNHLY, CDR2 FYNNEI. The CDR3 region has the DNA TGTGCCAGCAGTGAATACAATGAGCAGTTCTTC. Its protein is CASSEYNEQFF. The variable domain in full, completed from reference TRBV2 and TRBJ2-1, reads EPEVTQTPSHQVTQMGQEVILRCVPISNHLYFYWYRQILGQKVEFLVSFYNNEISEKSEIFDDQFSVERPDGSNFTLKIRSTKLEDSAMYFCASSEYNEQFFGPGTRLTVL.

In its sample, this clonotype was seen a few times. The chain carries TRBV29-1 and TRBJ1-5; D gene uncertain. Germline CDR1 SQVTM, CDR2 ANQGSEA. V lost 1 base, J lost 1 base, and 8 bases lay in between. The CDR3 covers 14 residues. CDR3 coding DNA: TGCAGCGTTGAAGTGGACGGCAGCAATCAGCCCCAGCATTTT. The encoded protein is CSVEVDGSNQPQHF.

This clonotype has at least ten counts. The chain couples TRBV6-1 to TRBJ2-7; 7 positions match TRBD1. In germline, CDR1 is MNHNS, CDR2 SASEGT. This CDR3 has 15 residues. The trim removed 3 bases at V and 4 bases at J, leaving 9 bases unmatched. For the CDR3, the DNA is TGTGCCAGCAGTGACCTGACAGGGTTCGTATACGAGCAGTACTTC. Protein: CASSDLTGFVYEQYF.

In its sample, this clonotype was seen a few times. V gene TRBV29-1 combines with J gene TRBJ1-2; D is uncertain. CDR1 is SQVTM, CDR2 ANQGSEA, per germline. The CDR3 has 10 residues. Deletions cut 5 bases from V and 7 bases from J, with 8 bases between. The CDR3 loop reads CSVSGSGYTF. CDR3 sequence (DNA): TGCAGCGTTTCGGGGTCTGGCTACACCTTC.

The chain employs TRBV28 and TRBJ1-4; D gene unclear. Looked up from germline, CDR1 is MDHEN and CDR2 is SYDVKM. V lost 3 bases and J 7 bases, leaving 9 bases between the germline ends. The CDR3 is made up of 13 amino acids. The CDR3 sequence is CASSFGGSEKLFF. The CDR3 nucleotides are TGTGCCAGCAGTTTTGGCGGGTCTGAAAAACTGTTTTTT.

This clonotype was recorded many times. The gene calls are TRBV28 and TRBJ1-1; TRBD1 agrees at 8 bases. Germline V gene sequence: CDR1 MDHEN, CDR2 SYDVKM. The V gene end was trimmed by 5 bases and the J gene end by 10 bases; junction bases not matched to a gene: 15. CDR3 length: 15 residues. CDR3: CASSLQGASGYGAFF. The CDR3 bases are TGTGCCAGCAGTCTCCAGGGGGCGTCGGGATATGGAGCTTTCTTT.

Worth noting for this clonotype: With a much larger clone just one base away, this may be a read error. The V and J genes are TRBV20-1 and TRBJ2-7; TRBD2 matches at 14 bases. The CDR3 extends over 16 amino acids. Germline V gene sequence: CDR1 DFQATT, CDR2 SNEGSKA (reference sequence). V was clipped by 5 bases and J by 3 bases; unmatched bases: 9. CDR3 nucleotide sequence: TGCAGTGCTCCGGGACTAGCGGGAGAGGGGCTCTACGAGCAGTACTTC. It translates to CSAPGLAGEGLYEQYF.

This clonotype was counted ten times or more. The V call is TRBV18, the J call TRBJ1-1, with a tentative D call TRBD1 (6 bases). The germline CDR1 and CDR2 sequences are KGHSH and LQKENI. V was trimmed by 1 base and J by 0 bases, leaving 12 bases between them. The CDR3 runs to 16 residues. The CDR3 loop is CASSPRRGAMNTEAFF. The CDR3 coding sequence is TGTGCCAGCTCACCACGGAGGGGGGCCATGAACACTGAAGCTTTCTTT.